The following is a T cell receptor beta chain sequence with its context. Its antigen is currently not known. No quality values exist for individual bases; no much larger clone is one base distant. This sample is part of a study of OX40 agonist ivuxolimab in advanced cancers. Concerning the study at large: The costimulatory receptor OX40 (CD134) was targeted by ivuxolimab, a fully human IgG2 agonistic monoclonal antibody. Intravenous ivuxolimab was administered to patients every 2 weeks at six dose levels: 0.01, 0.1, 0.3, 1.5, 3 and 10 mg/kg. Of the roughly 51 patients in dose escalation, some 19 had hepatocellular carcinoma, around 15 had melanoma, 9 had renal cell carcinoma and 9 had head and neck cancer. In the dose-escalation cohort, more than 75% of patients were male, and the mean age was around 60 years, with a range of 23 to 79. Patients were allowed to have had prior anti-PD-1, anti-PD-L1 or anti-CTLA-4 therapy, and roughly 40% of the dose-escalation patients had been treated with checkpoint inhibitors. Partial responses occurred in three dose-escalation patients, of whom one had hepatocellular carcinoma and two had cutaneous melanoma. Peripheral TCRbeta sequencing was intended to test whether TCR sequence diversity was altered and clonal T-cell expansion was caused by ivuxolimab. The paper covers the monotherapy dose-escalation part of the phase I ivuxolimab trial, which included N = 52 patients.

The CDR3 sequence holds 16 residues, the cysteine and phenylalanine included. Here the CDR3 DNA is all that survives: 48 bases in frame from base 1. The germline V gene (reference sequence) provides CDR1 SEHNR and CDR2 FQNEAQ. The germline V and J ends show losses of 4 bases and 5 bases respectively, and no gene match explains 13 bases of the junction. To sequence the TCRbeta CDR3 region, genomic DNA was isolated from the sorted cells. The immunoSEQ Assay was used for sequencing of TCRbeta CDR3 regions. What TCRdb holds here is the immuneACCESS table cut down to in-frame rearrangements. Part of the clones is not present; checked against another copy, under half of the missing clones reflect an unresolved V gene, and the others are unexplained. The sample has 40,000 to 50,000 clones on record, around 91% of them singletons. Of the sample, 12% falls within the top ten clones. Beyond this particular receptor, the publication reports: In the 0.1-3.0 mg/kg groups, partial responders were among the patients with the lowest normalized peripheral clonal expansion, particularly in CD8+ T cells. After ivuxolimab, CD8+ T cells had more expanded clones than CD4+ T cells on average. The antigen specificity of the clonally expanded peripheral T cells was not determined. Clonal expansion of both CD4+ and CD8+ blood T cells was observed from baseline to week 6 at doses 0.1 to 3.0 mg/kg. Low levels of normalized T-cell clonal expansion were also seen in some patients who did not respond.

Patients with autoimmune disease history or receiving systemic immunosuppression were excluded from the trial. Peripheral blood for TCR sequencing was collected from all dose cohorts at baseline, on cycle 4 day 1, and on cycle 7 day 1. The samples were taken from a phase I, first-in-human, multicenter, open-label dose-escalation trial of ivuxolimab. The trial enrolled adults with locally advanced or metastatic head and neck squamous cell, hepatocellular, melanoma or renal cell carcinoma. Before TCR sequencing, CD4+ T cells and CD8+ T cells from peripheral blood were sorted into separate populations.

This receptor was obtained from an adult with an advanced solid tumor such as melanoma, head and neck, liver or kidney cancer. Sequences were derived from CD4+ or CD8+ T cells sorted from blood, sampled in a trial of the OX40 agonist ivuxolimab. Here the chain combines TRBV7-9 and TRBJ2-5; TRBD1 lines up with 7 middle nucleotides. The DNA sequence follows: TGTGCCAGCAGCTCGCATATAAGACAGGGAACGGAGACCCAGTACTTC. This encodes CASSSHIRQGTETQYF.